Sequencing of this T cell receptor beta chain was carried out in a study of blood T cell repertoires in COVID-19. On the study more broadly: Both acute and convalescent COVID-19 samples were obtained from the United States, Italy and Spain.

Germline V gene lookup returns CDR1 MGHRA and CDR2 YSYEKL. The V and J ends lost 0 bases and 3 bases respectively, with 12 bases between them. The CDR3 runs 16 residues. This clone was detected a few times. Per the authors' pipeline: It was from reference gene primer amplification that nucleated cell counts were estimated. Measured with immunoSEQ multiplex PCR; TCRdb has only the in-frame clones, and not every one. The V and J calls and clone size were taken over from that table, and D and trimming were inferred from the DNA. The table includes around 97,000 clones, around 84% detected once. The chain employs TRBV4-1 and TRBJ1-5; D unclear. The receptor comes from a human donor in a cohort sampled during active COVID-19. Sequencing was carried out using peripheral blood. CDR3 sequence reads: CASSQDAAGYNQPQHF. Written as DNA, the CDR3 is TGCGCCAGCAGCCAAGATGCGGCGGGCTACAATCAGCCCCAGCATTTT.